In this sample, the clone carrying this T cell receptor (beta chain) turned up many times. Its antigen is still unknown. The CDR3 is 14 amino acids. Germline V gene lookup returns CDR1 GTSNPN and CDR2 SVGIG (reference sequence). The germline V and J ends were trimmed by 0 bases and 0 bases, with 8 bases remaining between them. TCRdb re-called the RT-PCR reads with MiXCR, one entry per CDR3 protein. The repertoire has some 500,000 distinct CDR3 sequences, more than 15% of them found once; the top ten carry over 2.5%. The sample is drawn from a study of response to subunit inactivated influenza vaccine. Study results and caveats: The authors suggested that few new T cells are recruited per seasonal influenza vaccination.

The source was CD4+ T cells sorted from PBMCs, collected about 23 months after vaccination. The source is a man in his fifties or sixties who received an inactivated influenza vaccine. The chain employs TRBV30 and TRBJ1-1; D call uncertain. The CDR3 sequence is CAWSVGIMNTEAFF. The CDR3 DNA is TGTGCCTGGAGTGTTGGGATTATGAACACTGAAGCTTTCTTT.